Below, 10 T cell receptor beta chains from the same sample are listed, as sequenced in a study of tumor T cells in aggressive B-cell lymphoma (dated by TCRdb to 2017 to 2019). Library prep was done by the immunoSEQ multiplex PCR assay. TCRdb took over this immuneACCESS table, retaining in-frame rearrangements with V and J assigned. Such tables are incomplete; in checked studies, under half of the missing clones stem from an unresolved V gene, and the remainder is unexplained. The sample table lists about 3,500 clones, just under 95% of them with a count of one. The ten most abundant clones make up approximately 2% of the sample. Sequenced material: tumor tissue. Every receptor here comes from an adult with diffuse large B cell lymphoma.

The V and J genes are TRBV10-2 and TRBJ2-2; TRBD2 aligns across 9 bases. The CDR3 length is 16 residues. CDR1 and CDR2 (germline): WSHSY, SAAADI. With V trimmed by 4 bases and J by 5 bases, 8 bases remained unmatched. The CDR3 reads CASSGASGRWTGELFF. Written as DNA, the CDR3 is TGCGCCAGCAGTGGGGCAAGCGGGAGGTGGACCGGGGAGCTGTTTTTT.

This rearrangement joins TRBV13 to TRBJ2-3; the D gene is possibly TRBD2 (5 bases). This CDR3 comprises 15 residues. V lost 3 bases to trimming and J lost 4 bases, with 14 bases between them. Germline assignment: CDR1 PRHDT and CDR2 FYEKMQ (reference sequence). The CDR3 sequence is CASSFGQEVADTQYF. The CDR3 nucleotides read TGTGCCAGCAGCTTTGGGCAGGAGGTCGCAGATACGCAGTATTTT.

The J gene is TRBJ2-7, the V gene TRBV5-1; TRBD2 might be the D (6 bases). CDR3 size: 16 residues. The germline V gene encodes CDR1 SGHRS and CDR2 YFSETQ. Between the trimmed V and J ends, which lost 0 bases and 6 bases, there was a span of 19 bases. CDR3 residues: CASSLVGGDYSSEQYF. The CDR3, as DNA: TGCGCCAGCAGCTTGGTGGGGGGAGATTATAGTAGCGAGCAGTACTTC. Together with reference TRBV5-1 and TRBJ2-7, the CDR3 gives the full variable domain: KAGVTQTPRYLIKTRGQQVTLSCSPISGHRSVSWYQQTPGQGLQFLFEYFSETQRNKGNFPGRFSGRQFSNSRSEMNVSTLELGDSALYLCASSLVGGDYSSEQYFGPGTRLTVT.

V and J are TRBV6-5 and TRBJ2-3, with D tentatively TRBD2 (5 bases). V lost 5 bases, J lost 4 bases, and 13 bases lay in between. The CDR3 spans 14 residues. Germline CDR1 MNHEY, CDR2 SVGAGI. Here the CDR3 reads CASSLAFGSDTQYF. The CDR3 bases are TGTGCCAGCAGTCTAGCTTTTGGGTCAGATACGCAGTATTTT.

This sequence joins TRBV4-1 and TRBJ1-5; TRBD1 might be the D (6 bases). V was clipped by 0 bases and J by 3 bases, with 9 bases between them. The germline V gene encodes CDR1 MGHRA and CDR2 YSYEKL. The CDR3 length is 15 residues. The DNA for the CDR3 is TGCGCCAGCAGCCAAGAAAGGGGGATCAATCAGCCCCAGCATTTT. The encoded protein is CASSQERGINQPQHF.

The chain links TRBV5-1 to TRBJ2-2; D is possibly TRBD2 (6 bases). This CDR3 comprises 16 residues. Trimming removed 4 bases from V and 4 bases from J, with 17 bases in between. Germline V gene sequence: CDR1 SGHRS, CDR2 YFSETQ. The CDR3 loop is CASSVLSGESTGELFF. CDR3 nucleotides: TGCGCCAGCAGCGTTCTGTCGGGAGAGAGCACCGGGGAGCTGTTTTTT.

This chain joins TRBV10-2 and TRBJ2-2; D might be TRBD2 (6 bases). CDR3 length equals 14 residues. Germline V lookup: CDR1 WSHSY, CDR2 SAAADI. The V and J ends lost 4 bases and 5 bases respectively, with 11 bases between them. The CDR3 loop is CASSAQGGTGELFF. The CDR3 DNA reads TGCGCCAGCAGTGCGCAGGGAGGAACCGGGGAGCTGTTTTTT.

The chain carries TRBV4-1 and TRBJ2-7; 7 positions agree with TRBD1. The CDR3 is 16 amino acids. The germline gives CDR1 MGHRA, CDR2 YSYEKL. V shed 3 bases, J shed 0 bases, and the junction held 8 bases outside the gene matches. The CDR3 reads CASSHFRDSGSYEQYF. CDR3 sequence (DNA): TGCGCCAGCAGCCACTTCCGGGACAGCGGCTCCTACGAGCAGTACTTC.

V gene TRBV29-1 combines with J gene TRBJ2-1, with a possible D match to TRBD2 (6 bases). Trimming took 6 bases from V and 4 from J, leaving 16 bases between them. CDR1 and CDR2 (germline): SQVTM, ANQGSEA. The CDR3 consists of 14 residues. The CDR3 is CSVRTTSFYNEQFF. Here the CDR3 DNA reads TGCAGCGTCCGAACCACTAGCTTTTACAATGAGCAGTTCTTC.

The chain is built from TRBV27 and TRBJ1-2; TRBD1 matches at 8 bases. The CDR3 is 12 amino acids. CDR1 MNHEY and CDR2 SMNVEV come from the germline V gene (reference sequence). V lost 7 bases, J lost 4 bases, and 2 bases stayed unmatched. In nucleotides, the CDR3 is TGTGCCAGCAAGGGACAGGCCTATGGCTACACCTTC. Protein: CASKGQAYGYTF.